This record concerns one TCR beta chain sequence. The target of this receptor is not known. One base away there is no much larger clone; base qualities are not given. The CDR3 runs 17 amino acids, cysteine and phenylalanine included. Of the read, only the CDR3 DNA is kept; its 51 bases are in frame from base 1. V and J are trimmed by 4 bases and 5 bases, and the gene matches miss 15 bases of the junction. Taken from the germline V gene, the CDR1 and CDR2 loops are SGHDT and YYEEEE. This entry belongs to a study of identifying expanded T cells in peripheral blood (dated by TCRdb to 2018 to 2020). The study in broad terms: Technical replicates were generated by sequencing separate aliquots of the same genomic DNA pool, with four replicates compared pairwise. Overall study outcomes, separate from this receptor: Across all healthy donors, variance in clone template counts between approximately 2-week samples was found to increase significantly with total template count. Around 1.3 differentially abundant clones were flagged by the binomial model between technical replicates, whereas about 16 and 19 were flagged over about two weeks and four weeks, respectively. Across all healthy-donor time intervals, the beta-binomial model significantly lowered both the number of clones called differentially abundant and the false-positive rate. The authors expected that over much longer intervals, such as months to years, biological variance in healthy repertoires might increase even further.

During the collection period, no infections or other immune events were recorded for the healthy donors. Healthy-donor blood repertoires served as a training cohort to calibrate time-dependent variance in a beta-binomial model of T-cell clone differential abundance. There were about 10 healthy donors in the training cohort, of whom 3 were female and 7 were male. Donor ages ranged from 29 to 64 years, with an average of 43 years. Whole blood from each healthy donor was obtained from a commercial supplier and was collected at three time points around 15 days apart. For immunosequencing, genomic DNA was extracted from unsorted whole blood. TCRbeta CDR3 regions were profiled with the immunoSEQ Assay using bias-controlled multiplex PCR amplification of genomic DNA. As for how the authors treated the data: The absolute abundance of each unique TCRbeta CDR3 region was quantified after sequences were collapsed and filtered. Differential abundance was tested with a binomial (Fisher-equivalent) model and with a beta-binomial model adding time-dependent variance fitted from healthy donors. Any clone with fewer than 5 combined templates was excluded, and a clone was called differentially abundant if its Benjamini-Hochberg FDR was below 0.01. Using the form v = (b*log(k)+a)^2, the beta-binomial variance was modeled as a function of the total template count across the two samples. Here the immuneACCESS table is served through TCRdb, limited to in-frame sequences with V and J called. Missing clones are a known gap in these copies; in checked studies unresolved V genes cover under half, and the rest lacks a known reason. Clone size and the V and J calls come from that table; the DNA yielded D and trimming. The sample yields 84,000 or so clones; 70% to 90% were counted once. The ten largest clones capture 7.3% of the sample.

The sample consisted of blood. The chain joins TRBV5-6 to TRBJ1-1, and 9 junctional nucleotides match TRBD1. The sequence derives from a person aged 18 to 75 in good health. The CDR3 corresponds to CASSRPGQGTRVTEAFF. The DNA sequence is TGTGCCAGCAGCAGACCGGGACAGGGAACCCGGGTAACTGAAGCTTTCTTT.